The 25 T cell receptor beta chains in this list originate from one sample, sequenced in a study of T cell changes during pregnancy in multiple sclerosis. Clones were sequenced by immunoSEQ multiplex PCR, and TCRdb holds only the in-frame ones, with some missing. The sample lists about 77,000 clones; 85% to 95% were seen once. Here the sequenced sample was peripheral blood, taken after pregnancy. The receptors derive from a female donor in good health, enrolled as a control in a pregnancy study.

This clone was seen just once. The V and J genes are TRBV19 and TRBJ2-3; possible D gene TRBD2, 6 bases. The CDR3 totals 16 residues. From germline, CDR1 is LNHDA and CDR2 SQIVND (reference sequence). The V end lost 5 bases, the J end lost 3 bases, and 18 bases lay between the germline ends. The DNA for the CDR3 is TGTGCCAGTAGTCAGGCCGGGGGATTAGGAACAGATACGCAGTATTTT. This gives the protein CASSQAGGLGTDTQYF. Drawing the rest from reference TRBV19 and TRBJ2-3, the complete variable domain is DGGITQSPKYLFRKEGQNVTLSCEQNLNHDAMYWYRQDPGQGLRLIYYSQIVNDFQKGDIAEGYSVSREKKESFPLTVTSAQKNPTAFYLCASSQAGGLGTDTQYFGPGTRLTVL.

This clone was observed a handful of times. The rearrangement links TRBV5-6 to TRBJ1-1, with D possibly TRBD1 on 5 matching bases. Germline CDR1 SGHDT, CDR2 YYEEEE. Deletions cut 3 bases from V and 5 bases from J, with 17 bases between. The CDR3 consists of 15 residues. The CDR3 DNA sequence: TGTGCCAGCAGCTCCATTTCGGGGGATGGGACTGAAGCTTTCTTT. Translated: CASSSISGDGTEAFF.

This sequence joins TRBV9 and TRBJ1-3; possibly TRBD1 for D (5 bases). V lost 0 bases to trimming and J lost 2 bases, with 12 bases between them. Germline V lookup: CDR1 SGDLS, CDR2 YYNGEE. This CDR3 contains 16 residues. This CDR3 is CASSVAPQGAGNTIYF. CDR3 DNA sequence: TGTGCCAGCAGCGTAGCCCCGCAGGGTGCTGGAAACACCATATATTTT.

This clone was picked up one time. V is TRBV7-2 and J is TRBJ2-3, with 11 bases identical to TRBD2. Germline CDR1 SGHTA, CDR2 FQGNSA. With 5 bases clipped from V and 0 bases from J, the junction kept 1 base outside the gene matches. The CDR3 loop spans 15 amino acids. The CDR3 DNA reads TGTGCCAGCAGCCGACTAGCGGGGAGCACAGATACGCAGTATTTT. Protein sequence: CASSRLAGSTDTQYF. Using reference TRBV7-2 and TRBJ2-3 for the parts outside the CDR3, the full variable domain is GAGVSQSPSNKVTEKGKDVELRCDPISGHTALYWYRQSLGQGLEFLIYFQGNSAPDKSGLPSDRFSAERTGGSVSTLTIQRTQQEDSAVYLCASSRLAGSTDTQYFGPGTRLTVL.

The chain carries TRBV7-6 and TRBJ2-3; D call uncertain. The V and J ends lost 3 bases and 5 bases respectively, with 9 bases between them. This CDR3 has 13 amino acids. Germline-derived CDR1 and CDR2 are SGHVS and FNYEAQ. The CDR3 DNA reads as TGTGCCAGCAGCTTCAATACACAAGATACGCAGTATTTT. It translates to CASSFNTQDTQYF.

V gene TRBV6-5 combines with J gene TRBJ2-3; 7 positions match TRBD2. This CDR3 region has 15 residues. CDR1 MNHEY and CDR2 SVGAGI come from the germline V gene. V shed 6 bases and J 2 bases; nucleotides not matched to a gene: 8. The CDR3 is CASRVDGTNTDTQYF. CDR3 in DNA: TGTGCCAGCAGGGTCGACGGGACTAACACAGATACGCAGTATTTT.

The V call is TRBV7-2, the J call TRBJ2-1, with 16 bases matching TRBD2. The germline gives CDR1 SGHTA, CDR2 FQGNSA. V lost 5 bases to trimming and J lost 9 bases; unmatched junction nucleotides: 13. The CDR3 totals 18 residues. CDR3 residues: CASSPRGLAGGPGVEQFF. CDR3 in DNA: TGTGCCAGCAGCCCGCGGGGACTAGCGGGAGGGCCCGGGGTTGAGCAGTTCTTC.

The V call is TRBV15, the J call TRBJ1-2; TRBD1 aligns across 7 bases. The CDR3 runs 13 residues. Per the germline V gene, CDR1 is LNHNV and CDR2 is YYDKDF (reference sequence). J lost 5 bases, V lost 4 bases, and 4 bases had no gene match. CDR3 residues: CATSTGQAYGYTF. DNA for the CDR3: TGTGCCACCAGCACTGGACAGGCATATGGCTACACCTTC.

The rearrangement uses TRBV5-4 and TRBJ1-2; D remains ambiguous. The CDR3 consists of 16 residues. V was shortened by 4 bases and J by 0 bases, with 16 bases between the two germline ends. Germline-derived CDR1 and CDR2 are SGHNT and YYREEE (reference sequence). CDR3 DNA: TGTGCCAGCAGCCCGAACTTAGGGAGAGCTAACTATGGCTACACCTTC. It yields the protein CASSPNLGRANYGYTF.

CDR3 amino acids: CASSLKGAGYEQYF. The CDR3 region has the DNA TGTGCCAGCAGCTTAAAGGGGGCAGGTTACGAGCAGTACTTC. The V call is TRBV7-2, the J call TRBJ2-7, with 7 bases lining up with TRBD1. The germline CDR1 and CDR2 sequences are SGHTA and FQGNSA. J gave up 4 bases and V 2 bases, and 5 bases lay outside the gene matches. The CDR3 is made up of 14 amino acids.

This rearrangement joins TRBV7-9 to TRBJ2-7; 10 positions agree with TRBD2. The CDR3 contains 13 residues. V was clipped by 6 bases and J by 5 bases; unmatched bases: 4. Germline-derived CDR1 and CDR2 are SEHNR and FQNEAQ (reference sequence). CDR3 bases: TGTGCCAGCAGGGGACTAGCGTCCCACGAGCAGTACTTC. This encodes CASRGLASHEQYF.

The chain links TRBV9 to TRBJ2-5; 9 positions match TRBD2. Trimming cost V 0 bases and J 2 bases; bases outside gene matches: 8. Germline V gene lookup returns CDR1 SGDLS and CDR2 YYNGEE. This CDR3 is built from 17 residues. CDR3 bases: TGTGCCAGCAGCGTAGGGTGGTCAGCGGGAGGTCAAGAGACCCAGTACTTC. The encoded protein is CASSVGWSAGGQETQYF.

V and J are TRBV6-6 and TRBJ1-1; tentatively, D is TRBD1 (5 bases). Trimming took 0 bases from V and 8 from J, leaving 10 bases between them. This CDR3 contains 13 residues. From germline, CDR1 is MNHNY and CDR2 SVGAGI (reference sequence). The DNA of the CDR3 is TGTGCCAGCAGTTACTCAGGTGGGGGGGAAGCTTTCTTT. This encodes CASSYSGGGEAFF.

The CDR3 DNA is TGTGCCAGCAGCTTAGACCCTGGTCGGAGTTCTGAAGCTTTCTTT. Translating it yields CASSLDPGRSSEAFF. The chain has TRBV11-2 and TRBJ1-1, with D unclear. The CDR3 totals 15 residues. Germline V CDR1 and CDR2: SGHAT, FQNNGV. V was pared by 0 bases and J by 6 bases, with 14 bases between.

The chain joins TRBV7-2 to TRBJ2-7; 7 bases match TRBD1. With 1 base clipped from V and 0 bases from J, the junction kept 3 bases outside the gene matches. Germline V CDR1 and CDR2: SGHTA, FQGNSA. The CDR3 is 15 residues long. CDR3 nucleotides: TGTGCCAGCAGCTTAGGGGGACAGCTCTCCTACGAGCAGTACTTC. Its translation is CASSLGGQLSYEQYF.

V usage is TRBV14 and J usage is TRBJ2-3; tentative D call: TRBD2 (5 bases). CDR1 is SGHDN and CDR2 is FVKESK in the germline V gene. This CDR3 region has 17 residues. V was cut by 4 bases and J by 7 bases, with 24 bases left in between. The CDR3 here is CASSPLLGVGKKHTQYF. CDR3 nucleotides: TGTGCCAGCAGCCCACTCCTCGGGGTGGGGAAAAAACATACGCAGTATTTT.

The gene calls are TRBV25-1 and TRBJ1-1; D call uncertain. CDR1 is MGHDK, CDR2 SYGVNS, per germline. Deletions cut 2 bases from V and 0 bases from J, with 7 bases between. The CDR3 covers 14 residues. CDR3 amino acids: CASSEQEVNTEAFF. CDR3 sequence (DNA): TGTGCCAGCAGTGAACAGGAGGTGAACACTGAAGCTTTCTTT.

The V call is TRBV7-9, the J call TRBJ2-1; D not certain. This CDR3 spans 15 amino acids. CDR1 is SEHNR and CDR2 is FQNEAQ in the germline V gene (reference sequence). The germline V and J ends were trimmed by 0 bases and 0 bases, with 6 bases remaining between them. CDR3 in amino acids: CASSLAFSSYNEQFF. The CDR3 DNA sequence: TGTGCCAGCAGCTTAGCGTTCAGCTCCTACAATGAGCAGTTCTTC.

The rearrangement uses TRBV7-2 and TRBJ2-3; 12 bases match TRBD1. Germline V gene lookup returns CDR1 SGHTA and CDR2 FQGNSA. CDR3 length: 14 amino acids. J gave up 4 bases and V 4 bases, and 0 bases lay outside the gene matches. This chain's CDR3 is CASSWDRGPDTQYF. The CDR3 region has the DNA TGTGCCAGCAGCTGGGACAGGGGGCCAGATACGCAGTATTTT.

This sequence joins TRBV30 and TRBJ2-7, with D uncertain. V gave up 1 base and J gave up 0 bases, with 10 bases separating them. The CDR3 is 14 amino acids. Looked up from germline, CDR1 is GTSNPN and CDR2 is SVGIG (reference sequence). In DNA form, the CDR3 reads TGTGCCTGGAGTGCCAAAAGACACTCCTACGAGCAGTACTTC. This translates into CAWSAKRHSYEQYF. The variable domain in full, completed from reference TRBV30 and TRBJ2-7, reads SQTIHQWPATLVQPVGSPLSLECTVEGTSNPNLYWYRQAAGRGLQLLFYSVGIGQISSEVPQNLSASRPQDRQFILSSKKLLLSDSGFYLCAWSAKRHSYEQYFGPGTRLTVT.

The rearrangement uses TRBV19 and TRBJ2-7, with D perhaps TRBD2 (6 bases). This CDR3 comprises 15 residues. Germline V gene lookup returns CDR1 LNHDA and CDR2 SQIVND (reference sequence). V lost 5 bases to trimming and J lost 0 bases, with 14 bases between them. CDR3 sequence: CASSDPAGSSYEQYF. The CDR3 DNA follows: TGTGCCAGTAGTGATCCCGCGGGGAGCTCCTACGAGCAGTACTTC.

To note about this clone: This sample includes further DNA sequences coding for the same CDR3. The V and J genes are TRBV28 and TRBJ1-5; no definite D call. V was clipped by 8 bases and J by 7 bases, with 15 bases between them. Germline V gene sequence: CDR1 MDHEN, CDR2 SYDVKM. The CDR3 has 13 amino acids. CDR3: CASRGLIQQPQHF. In DNA form, the CDR3 reads TGTGCCAGCCGGGGTCTAATCCAACAGCCCCAGCATTTT. The full variable domain, its missing parts supplied by reference TRBV28 and TRBJ1-5, is DVKVTQSSRYLVKRTGEKVFLECVQDMDHENMFWYRQDPGLGLRLIYFSYDVKMKEKGDIPEGYSVSREKKERFSLILESASTNQTSMYLCASRGLIQQPQHFGDGTRLSIL.

CDR3 bases: TGCGCCAGCAGCCAAGAGGCCTTATCGGGAGTAGCCAAAAACATTCAGTACTTC. Its translation: CASSQEALSGVAKNIQYF. The rearrangement uses TRBV4-1 and TRBJ2-4; maybe TRBD2 (6 bases). V was clipped by 0 bases and J by 0 bases, with 15 bases between them. The CDR3 consists of 18 residues. CDR1 is MGHRA and CDR2 is YSYEKL in the germline V gene.

This sequence joins TRBV28 and TRBJ1-2; perhaps TRBD1 as D (5 bases). Per the germline V gene, CDR1 is MDHEN and CDR2 is SYDVKM. V gave up 5 bases and J gave up 8 bases, with 15 bases separating them. The CDR3 totals 13 residues. The CDR3 DNA follows: TGTGCCAGCAGTCCCGGGGGGTTAGTGGGCTACACCTTC. Translating it yields CASSPGGLVGYTF.

V and J are TRBV15 and TRBJ2-5, with unresolved D. CDR1 and CDR2 (germline): LNHNV, YYDKDF (reference sequence). Trimming removed 0 bases from V and 1 base from J, with 9 bases in between. The CDR3 consists of 15 residues. The CDR3: CATSREAVLQETQYF. CDR3 DNA sequence: TGTGCCACCAGCAGAGAGGCAGTTCTCCAAGAGACCCAGTACTTC. Filled out from reference TRBV15 and TRBJ2-5, the complete variable domain reads DAMVIQNPRYQVTQFGKPVTLSCSQTLNHNVMYWYQQKSSQAPKLLFHYYDKDFNNEADTPDNFQSRRPNTSFCFLDIRSPGLGDTAMYLCATSREAVLQETQYFGPGTRLLVL.